This T cell receptor beta chain was recovered during a study of T cells in Graves' hyperthyroidism and ophthalmopathy. Study-level results: Most thyroid clonotypes expanded above 0.001 were also detected in blood.

As concerns this clonotype: Its antigen is not identified.

Amplified TCR beta CDR3 regions came from RNA transcripts. The HTBI set primed first-round TCR CDR3 RT-PCR. TCRdb itself ran the multiplex PCR reads through MiXCR, one entry per CDR3 protein. The sample holds about 560,000 distinct CDR3 sequences, around 42% seen once. Uncontrolled infection, other autoimmune disease, pregnancy or lactation barred patients from enrollment. Each diagnosis was grounded in clinical symptoms, serum thyroxine and TRAb, thyroid ultrasound, and orbital computed tomography. Sequencing was done on a sample of peripheral blood or thyroid tissue (not recorded which). This TCR came from a woman between 18 and 30 years old with Graves' hyperthyroidism.

The CDR3 protein is CASNGGNQPQHF. CDR3 sequence (DNA): TGTGCCAGCAATGGCGGCAATCAGCCCCAGCATTTT. The V and J genes are TRBV10-3 and TRBJ1-5; D unclear. Trimming removed 10 bases at V and 2 bases at J, with 9 bases between. Germline V gene lookup returns CDR1 ENHRY and CDR2 SYGVKD. The CDR3 contains 12 residues.